These T cell receptor beta chains were read from a single sample in a study of human T cells and chemical hapten exposure. TCRdb called the RACE reads again in MiXCR, with one record for every CDR3 protein. The sample records about 190,000 distinct CDR3 sequences, more than 20% being singletons. The sequenced sample was whole blood, obtained in connection with sensitization to the hapten diphenylcyclopropenone (DPC). These receptors all stem from a middle-aged woman with alopecia areata. Some clones in this sample may be carry-over from other donors' samples. The CDR3 runs from the conserved cysteine through the conserved F or W. Fields, in order: D gene, V gene, clone size, J gene, CDR3 DNA, CDR3 protein. A D gene is named only where the DNA matches it firmly. Part of the rows lack a size; the others show once, few, many or a class for expanded clones.

d_gene: .; v_gene: TRBV29-1; abundance: .; j_gene: TRBJ1-2; CDR3nt: TGCAGCGTTGAAGGGGGGCAGGGTAAAAACTATGGCTACACCTTC; CDR3aa: CSVEGGQGKNYGYTF
d_gene: TRBD2; v_gene: TRBV27; abundance: many; j_gene: TRBJ2-5; CDR3nt: TGTGCCAGCAGTTTTAGCGGGAGCGAGACCCAGTACTTC; CDR3aa: CASSFSGSETQYF
d_gene: .; v_gene: TRBV12-3/TRBV12-4; abundance: .; j_gene: TRBJ2-2; CDR3nt: TGTGCCAGCAGTACCGGACACACCGGGGAGCTGTTTTTT; CDR3aa: CASSTGHTGELFF
d_gene: TRBD1; v_gene: TRBV20-1; abundance: few; j_gene: TRBJ2-7; CDR3nt: TGCAGTGCTAGTGTAACCGGGACAGGGTACCGCGAGCAGTACTTC; CDR3aa: CSASVTGTGYREQYF
d_gene: .; v_gene: TRBV29-1; abundance: .; j_gene: TRBJ2-1; CDR3nt: TGCAGCGTGGGGGGAGTTGGTGAGCAGTTCTTC; CDR3aa: CSVGGVGEQFF
d_gene: TRBD1; v_gene: TRBV18; abundance: few; j_gene: TRBJ1-6; CDR3nt: TGTGCCAGCTCACCGTCAGAAGGGGGCGCAGGATCACCCCTCCACTTT; CDR3aa: CASSPSEGGAGSPLHF
d_gene: .; v_gene: TRBV6-2/TRBV6-3; abundance: many; j_gene: TRBJ2-1; CDR3nt: TGTGCCAGCCGAGGGCTTTTCCCTGAGCAGTTCTTC; CDR3aa: CASRGLFPEQFF
d_gene: TRBD2; v_gene: TRBV10-3; abundance: .; j_gene: TRBJ2-1; CDR3nt: TGTGCCATCCGACGGAGCACTAGCGGGAGTGACAATGAGCAGTTCTTC; CDR3aa: CAIRRSTSGSDNEQFF
d_gene: TRBD2; v_gene: TRBV27; abundance: few; j_gene: TRBJ2-2; CDR3nt: TGTGCCAGCAGTTACGGGAGGGCCTGGTCGACCGGGGAGCTGTTTTTT; CDR3aa: CASSYGRAWSTGELFF
d_gene: .; v_gene: TRBV27; abundance: few; j_gene: TRBJ1-1; CDR3nt: TGTGCCAGCAGTCCGTACAACCTGAACACTGAAGCTTTCTTT; CDR3aa: CASSPYNLNTEAFF
d_gene: .; v_gene: TRBV11-1; abundance: once; j_gene: TRBJ2-1; CDR3nt: TGTGCCAGCAGCTTAGTTCGGGACTCCAGCGGAGATGAGCAGTTCTTC; CDR3aa: CASSLVRDSSGDEQFF
d_gene: .; v_gene: TRBV27; abundance: few; j_gene: TRBJ2-2; CDR3nt: TGTGCCAGCATGTCAGGGAGAGGGTCCACCGGGGAGCTGTTTTTT; CDR3aa: CASMSGRGSTGELFF
d_gene: .; v_gene: TRBV7-2; abundance: many; j_gene: TRBJ1-5; CDR3nt: TGTGCCAGCAGCTTAGCATTCAATCAGCCCCAGCATTTT; CDR3aa: CASSLAFNQPQHF
d_gene: .; v_gene: TRBV6-6; abundance: .; j_gene: TRBJ1-1; CDR3nt: TGTGCCAGCAGTCCCCCCCGCCGGGAGCATCAAGCTTTCTTT; CDR3aa: CASSPPRREHQAFF
d_gene: .; v_gene: TRBV29-1; abundance: few; j_gene: TRBJ2-1; CDR3nt: TGCAGCGTTGAACCAGTCAACAATGAGCAGTTCTTC; CDR3aa: CSVEPVNNEQFF
d_gene: .; v_gene: TRBV5-1; abundance: .; j_gene: TRBJ2-7; CDR3nt: TGCGCCAGCAGCTATAACAGGCCCGCCTACGAGCAGTACTTC; CDR3aa: CASSYNRPAYEQYF
d_gene: TRBD2; v_gene: TRBV27; abundance: few; j_gene: TRBJ2-7; CDR3nt: TGTGCCAGCAGTCCAGGGACTAGCCGCTTCGGCTACGAGCAGTACTTC; CDR3aa: CASSPGTSRFGYEQYF
d_gene: .; v_gene: TRBV15; abundance: few; j_gene: TRBJ2-1; CDR3nt: TGTGCCACCCACAGGGGAGCTAGCGGGCCCTCGATTTACAATGAGCAGTTCTTC; CDR3aa: CATHRGASGPSIYNEQFF
d_gene: .; v_gene: TRBV5-1; abundance: few; j_gene: TRBJ2-1; CDR3nt: TGCGCCAGCAGCTTTATTAGCGGCACCTACAATGAGCAGTTCTTC; CDR3aa: CASSFISGTYNEQFF
d_gene: TRBD2; v_gene: TRBV6-2/TRBV6-3; abundance: few; j_gene: TRBJ2-5; CDR3nt: TGTGCCAGCAAGGGAGGGGCCCAGTACTTC; CDR3aa: CASKGGAQYF
d_gene: TRBD1; v_gene: TRBV10-3; abundance: .; j_gene: TRBJ1-4; CDR3nt: TGTGCCATCAGTGGGACAGGGGGCGAATATGAAAAACTGTTTTTT; CDR3aa: CAISGTGGEYEKLFF
d_gene: .; v_gene: TRBV6-2/TRBV6-3; abundance: few; j_gene: TRBJ2-6; CDR3nt: TGTGCCAGCACTCCCCACGGATCCTCTGGGGCCAACGTCCTGACTTTC; CDR3aa: CASTPHGSSGANVLTF
d_gene: TRBD1; v_gene: TRBV7-2; abundance: .; j_gene: TRBJ2-3; CDR3nt: TGTGCCAGCAGCTCACAGGGGCCGTACACAGATACGCAGTATTTT; CDR3aa: CASSSQGPYTDTQYF
d_gene: .; v_gene: TRBV7-2; abundance: .; j_gene: TRBJ2-3; CDR3nt: TGTGCCAGCAGTTCCGTATCTAGCACAGATACGCAGTATTTT; CDR3aa: CASSSVSSTDTQYF
d_gene: TRBD1; v_gene: TRBV20-1; abundance: many; j_gene: TRBJ1-4; CDR3nt: TGCAGTGCCGGGGGGACAGGGGGAGAAAAACTGTTTTTT; CDR3aa: CSAGGTGGEKLFF
d_gene: .; v_gene: TRBV5-1; abundance: few; j_gene: TRBJ2-1; CDR3nt: TGCGCCAGCAGCAGCCACCAGGCTGTCCGAGGTGAGCAGTTCTTC; CDR3aa: CASSSHQAVRGEQFF
d_gene: TRBD2; v_gene: TRBV29-1; abundance: .; j_gene: TRBJ2-1; CDR3nt: TGCAGCGTTGCGGGTCTACAGGAACCTAGCGGGACGACGGAGCAGTTCTTC; CDR3aa: CSVAGLQEPSGTTEQFF
d_gene: .; v_gene: TRBV27; abundance: few; j_gene: TRBJ2-3; CDR3nt: TGTGCCAGCAGTCTCTTCCGGGGAGCAAAAGATACGCAGTATTTT; CDR3aa: CASSLFRGAKDTQYF
d_gene: .; v_gene: TRBV7-2; abundance: .; j_gene: TRBJ2-2; CDR3nt: TGTGCCAGCAGCCACAGAAGCGGGGAGCTGTTTTTT; CDR3aa: CASSHRSGELFF
d_gene: .; v_gene: TRBV6-2/TRBV6-3; abundance: few; j_gene: TRBJ2-7; CDR3nt: TGTGCCAGCAGTGACTGGGACGGCACCTACGAGCAGTACTTC; CDR3aa: CASSDWDGTYEQYF
d_gene: .; v_gene: TRBV12-3/TRBV12-4; abundance: .; j_gene: TRBJ1-1; CDR3nt: TGTGCCAGCAGTTTTTCGAGTGAAGCTTTCTTT; CDR3aa: CASSFSSEAFF
d_gene: .; v_gene: TRBV3-1; abundance: .; j_gene: TRBJ2-5; CDR3nt: TGTGCCAGCAGCCAACACCTCCAAGAGACCCAGTACTTC; CDR3aa: CASSQHLQETQYF
d_gene: TRBD1; v_gene: TRBV9; abundance: .; j_gene: TRBJ2-7; CDR3nt: TGTGCCAGCAGCGTAGGGGGGACAGGGTACGAGCAGTACTTC; CDR3aa: CASSVGGTGYEQYF
d_gene: .; v_gene: TRBV2; abundance: .; j_gene: TRBJ2-3; CDR3nt: TGTGCCAGCACTCCAACGTTCTGGGCTTTCCGGGGTTTT; CDR3aa: CASTPTFWAFRGF
d_gene: .; v_gene: TRBV5-1; abundance: .; j_gene: TRBJ2-3; CDR3nt: TGCGCCAGCAGCTTGGGGCGGGACACCCGCACAGATACGCAGTATTTT; CDR3aa: CASSLGRDTRTDTQYF
d_gene: .; v_gene: TRBV6-5; abundance: many; j_gene: TRBJ1-1; CDR3nt: TGTGCCAGCAGTTACTCGTTGGTAGGGGAGGCTTTCTTT; CDR3aa: CASSYSLVGEAFF
d_gene: TRBD2; v_gene: TRBV6-2/TRBV6-3; abundance: few; j_gene: TRBJ2-1; CDR3nt: TGTGCCAGCAGCTGGACTAGCGGGCCCTACAATGAGCAGTTCTTC; CDR3aa: CASSWTSGPYNEQFF
d_gene: TRBD2; v_gene: TRBV29-1; abundance: .; j_gene: TRBJ2-2; CDR3nt: TGCAGCGTTGAAGGGGGGACTAGATCTGCCGGGGAGCTGTTTTTT; CDR3aa: CSVEGGTRSAGELFF
d_gene: .; v_gene: TRBV20-1; abundance: .; j_gene: TRBJ2-3; CDR3nt: TGCAGTGCTAGTGTAGGGGGCACAGATACGCAGTATTTT; CDR3aa: CSASVGGTDTQYF
d_gene: .; v_gene: TRBV27; abundance: few; j_gene: TRBJ1-1; CDR3nt: TGTGCCAGCAGCCCTTTTCCCCAGGGGTACACTGAAGCTTTCTTT; CDR3aa: CASSPFPQGYTEAFF
d_gene: .; v_gene: TRBV7-3; abundance: .; j_gene: TRBJ2-3; CDR3nt: TGTGCCAGCAGCTTAAGCCCTAGCACAGATACGCAGTATTTT; CDR3aa: CASSLSPSTDTQYF
d_gene: .; v_gene: TRBV28; abundance: .; j_gene: TRBJ1-4; CDR3nt: TGTGCCAGCAAGTCCACTCCGAATGAAAAACTGTTTTTT; CDR3aa: CASKSTPNEKLFF
d_gene: .; v_gene: TRBV7-7; abundance: few; j_gene: TRBJ2-1; CDR3nt: TGTGCTAGCAGCCAAATGACGGGCAATGAGCAGTTCTTC; CDR3aa: CASSQMTGNEQFF
d_gene: .; v_gene: TRBV29-1; abundance: few; j_gene: TRBJ1-4; CDR3nt: TGCAGCGTTGCGGTGGGCTCGAGTGAAAAACTGTTTTTT; CDR3aa: CSVAVGSSEKLFF
d_gene: TRBD2; v_gene: TRBV7-2; abundance: few; j_gene: TRBJ2-1; CDR3nt: TGTGCCAGCAGCTTAAAGGCAACTAGCGGGAGAGGTGAGCAGTTCTTC; CDR3aa: CASSLKATSGRGEQFF
d_gene: .; v_gene: TRBV6-5; abundance: few; j_gene: TRBJ1-2; CDR3nt: TGTGCCAGCAGTTACCTGTGGGGAGGGCCCACTGGCTACACCTTC; CDR3aa: CASSYLWGGPTGYTF
d_gene: TRBD1; v_gene: TRBV7-9; abundance: .; j_gene: TRBJ2-3; CDR3nt: TGTGCCAGCAGCAAGAGGGGGCAATCAGATACGCAGTATTTT; CDR3aa: CASSKRGQSDTQYF
d_gene: .; v_gene: TRBV7-9; abundance: .; j_gene: TRBJ1-4; CDR3nt: TGTGCCAGCACTTCCGATGAAAAACTGTTTTTT; CDR3aa: CASTSDEKLFF
d_gene: .; v_gene: TRBV6-2/TRBV6-3; abundance: few; j_gene: TRBJ2-7; CDR3nt: TGTGCCAGCACTGGAGCCTACGAGCAGTACTTC; CDR3aa: CASTGAYEQYF
d_gene: .; v_gene: TRBV28; abundance: .; j_gene: TRBJ2-4; CDR3nt: TGTGCCAGCAGTCTCGACTTGCCCAACATTCAGTACTTC; CDR3aa: CASSLDLPNIQYF